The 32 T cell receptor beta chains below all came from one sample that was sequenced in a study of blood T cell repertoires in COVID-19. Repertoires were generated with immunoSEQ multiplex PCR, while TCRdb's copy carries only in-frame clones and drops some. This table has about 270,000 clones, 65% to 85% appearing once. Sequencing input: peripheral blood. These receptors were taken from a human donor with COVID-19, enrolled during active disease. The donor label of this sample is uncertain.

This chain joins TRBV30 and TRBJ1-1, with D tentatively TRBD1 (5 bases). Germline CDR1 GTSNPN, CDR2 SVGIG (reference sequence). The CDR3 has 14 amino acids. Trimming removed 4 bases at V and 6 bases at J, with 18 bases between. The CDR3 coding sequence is TGTGCCTGGACTACAAGGGGAGGGCTGGCTGAAGCTTTCTTT. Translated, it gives CAWTTRGGLAEAFF.

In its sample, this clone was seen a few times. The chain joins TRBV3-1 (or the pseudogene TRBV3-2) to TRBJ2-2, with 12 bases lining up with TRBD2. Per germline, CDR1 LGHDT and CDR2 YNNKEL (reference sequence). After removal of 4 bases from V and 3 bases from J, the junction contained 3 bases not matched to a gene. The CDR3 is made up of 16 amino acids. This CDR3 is CASSLTSGRHTGELFF. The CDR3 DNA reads TGTGCCAGCAGCCTCACTAGCGGGAGGCACACCGGGGAGCTGTTTTTT.

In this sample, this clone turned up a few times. CDR3 nucleotides: TGTGCCAGCAGTGAGGGGTTGTGGAGGGGTTCCTACGAGCAGTACTTC. This translates into CASSEGLWRGSYEQYF. The chain carries TRBV6-1 and TRBJ2-7, with D possibly matching TRBD2 (6 bases). CDR3 length: 16 residues. Germline CDR1 and CDR2: MNHNS and SASEGT. Trimming took 3 bases from V and 1 from J, leaving 16 bases between them.

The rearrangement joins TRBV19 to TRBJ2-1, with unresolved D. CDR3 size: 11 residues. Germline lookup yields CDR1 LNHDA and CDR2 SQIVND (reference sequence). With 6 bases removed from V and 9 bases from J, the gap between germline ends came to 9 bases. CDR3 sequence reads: CASSSIGEQFF. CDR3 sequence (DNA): TGTGCCAGTAGCTCCATCGGTGAGCAGTTCTTC.

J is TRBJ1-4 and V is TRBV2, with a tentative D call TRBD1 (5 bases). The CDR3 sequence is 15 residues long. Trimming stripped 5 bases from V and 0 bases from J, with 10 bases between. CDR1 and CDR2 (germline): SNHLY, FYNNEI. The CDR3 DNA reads TGTGCCAGCAGTCGAGACAGATCAACTAATGAAAAACTGTTTTTT. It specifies CASSRDRSTNEKLFF.

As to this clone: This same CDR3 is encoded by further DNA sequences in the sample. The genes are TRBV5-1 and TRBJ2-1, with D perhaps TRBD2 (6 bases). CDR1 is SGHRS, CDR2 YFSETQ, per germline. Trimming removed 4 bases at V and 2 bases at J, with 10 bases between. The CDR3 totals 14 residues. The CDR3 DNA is TGCGCCAGCAGCCCGGGACTCGCCTACAATGAGCAGTTCTTC. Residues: CASSPGLAYNEQFF.

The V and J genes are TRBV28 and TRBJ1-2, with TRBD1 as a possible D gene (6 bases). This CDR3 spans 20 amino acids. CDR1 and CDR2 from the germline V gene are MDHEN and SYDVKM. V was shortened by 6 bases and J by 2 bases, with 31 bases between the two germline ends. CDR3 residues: CASRRHRSTGAGVYNYGYTF. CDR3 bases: TGTGCCAGCAGGCGACACCGTTCGACAGGTGCTGGGGTATACAACTATGGCTACACCTTC.

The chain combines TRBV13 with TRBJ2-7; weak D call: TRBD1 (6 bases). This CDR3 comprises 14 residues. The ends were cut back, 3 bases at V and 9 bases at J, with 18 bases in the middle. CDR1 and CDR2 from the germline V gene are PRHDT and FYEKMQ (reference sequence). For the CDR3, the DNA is TGTGCCAGCAGCTTCTCTGGGACAAGGGATCGGCAGTACTTC. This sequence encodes CASSFSGTRDRQYF.

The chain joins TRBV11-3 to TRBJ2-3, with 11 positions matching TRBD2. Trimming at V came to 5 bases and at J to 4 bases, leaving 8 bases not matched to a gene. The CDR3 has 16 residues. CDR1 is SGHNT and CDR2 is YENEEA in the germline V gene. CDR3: CASSPRTSGFPDTQYF. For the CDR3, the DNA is TGTGCCAGCAGCCCCCGGACTAGCGGGTTTCCAGATACGCAGTATTTT.

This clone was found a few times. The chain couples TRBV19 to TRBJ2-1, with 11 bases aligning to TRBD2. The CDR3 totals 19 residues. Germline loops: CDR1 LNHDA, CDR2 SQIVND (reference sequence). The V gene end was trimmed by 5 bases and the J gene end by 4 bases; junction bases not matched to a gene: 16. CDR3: CASSPLTSGDLRSYNEQFF. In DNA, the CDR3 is TGTGCCAGTAGTCCCTTGACTAGCGGGGACCTCAGATCTTACAATGAGCAGTTCTTC. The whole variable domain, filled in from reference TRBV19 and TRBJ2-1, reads DGGITQSPKYLFRKEGQNVTLSCEQNLNHDAMYWYRQDPGQGLRLIYYSQIVNDFQKGDIAEGYSVSREKKESFPLTVTSAQKNPTAFYLCASSPLTSGDLRSYNEQFFGPGTRLTVL.

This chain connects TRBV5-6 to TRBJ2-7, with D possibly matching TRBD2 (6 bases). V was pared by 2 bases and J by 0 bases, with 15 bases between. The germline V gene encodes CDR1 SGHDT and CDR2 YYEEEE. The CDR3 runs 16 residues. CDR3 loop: CASSFYGGTDSYEQYF. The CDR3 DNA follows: TGTGCCAGCAGCTTCTACGGCGGGACGGACTCCTACGAGCAGTACTTC. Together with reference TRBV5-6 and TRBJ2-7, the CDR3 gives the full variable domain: DAGVTQSPTHLIKTRGQQVTLRCSPKSGHDTVSWYQQALGQGPQFIFQYYEEEERQRGNFPDRFSGHQFPNYSSELNVNALLLGDSALYLCASSFYGGTDSYEQYFGPGTRLTVT.

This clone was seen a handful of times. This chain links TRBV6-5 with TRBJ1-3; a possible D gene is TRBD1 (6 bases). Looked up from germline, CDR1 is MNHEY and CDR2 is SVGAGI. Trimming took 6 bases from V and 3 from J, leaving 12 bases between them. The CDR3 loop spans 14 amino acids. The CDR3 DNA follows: TGTGCCAGCAGACAGGGCCTAAATGGAAACACCATATATTTT. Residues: CASRQGLNGNTIYF.

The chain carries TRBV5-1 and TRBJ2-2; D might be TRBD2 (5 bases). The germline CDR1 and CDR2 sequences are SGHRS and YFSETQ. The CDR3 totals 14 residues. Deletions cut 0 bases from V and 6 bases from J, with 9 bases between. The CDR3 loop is CASSLVPRAGELFF. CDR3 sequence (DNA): TGCGCCAGCAGCTTGGTGCCGAGGGCCGGGGAGCTGTTTTTT.

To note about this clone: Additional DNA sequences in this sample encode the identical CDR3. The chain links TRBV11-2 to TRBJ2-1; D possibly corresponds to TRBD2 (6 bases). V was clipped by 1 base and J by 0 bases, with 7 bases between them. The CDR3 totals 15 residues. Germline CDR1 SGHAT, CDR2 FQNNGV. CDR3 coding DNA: TGTGCCAGCAGCTTAGCCGGGGGCTCCTACAATGAGCAGTTCTTC. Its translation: CASSLAGGSYNEQFF.

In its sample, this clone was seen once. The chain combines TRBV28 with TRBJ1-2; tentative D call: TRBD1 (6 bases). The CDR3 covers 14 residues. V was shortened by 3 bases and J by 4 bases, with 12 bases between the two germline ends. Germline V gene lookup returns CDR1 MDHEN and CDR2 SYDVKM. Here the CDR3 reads CASSLSGGPYGYTF. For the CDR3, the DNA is TGTGCCAGCAGTTTGTCGGGGGGCCCCTATGGCTACACCTTC.

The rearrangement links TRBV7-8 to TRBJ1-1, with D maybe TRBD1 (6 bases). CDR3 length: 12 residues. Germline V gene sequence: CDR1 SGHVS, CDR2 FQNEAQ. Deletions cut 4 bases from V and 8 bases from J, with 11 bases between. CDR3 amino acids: CASSSQGQEAFF. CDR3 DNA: TGTGCCAGCAGCTCCCAAGGACAGGAAGCTTTCTTT.

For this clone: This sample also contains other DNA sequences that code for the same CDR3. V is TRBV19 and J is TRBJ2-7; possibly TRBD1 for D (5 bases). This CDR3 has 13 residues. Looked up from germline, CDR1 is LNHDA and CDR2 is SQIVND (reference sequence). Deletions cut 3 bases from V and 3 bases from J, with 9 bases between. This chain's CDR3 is CASSISQGYEQYF. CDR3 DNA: TGTGCCAGTAGTATTTCTCAGGGCTACGAGCAGTACTTC.

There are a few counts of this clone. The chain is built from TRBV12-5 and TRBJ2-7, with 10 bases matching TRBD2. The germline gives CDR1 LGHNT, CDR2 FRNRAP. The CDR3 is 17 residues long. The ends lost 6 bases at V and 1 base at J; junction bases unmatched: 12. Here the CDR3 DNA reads TGTGCTAGTGGCCGGGGTCTAGCGGGAGCGCTGTCCTACGAGCAGTACTTC. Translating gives CASGRGLAGALSYEQYF.

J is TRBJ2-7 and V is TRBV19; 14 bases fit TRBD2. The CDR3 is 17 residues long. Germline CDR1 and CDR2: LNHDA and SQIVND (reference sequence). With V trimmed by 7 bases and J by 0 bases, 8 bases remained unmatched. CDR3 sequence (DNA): TGTGCCAGTAAAGGACTAGCGGGAGGCCCGGGCTCCTACGAGCAGTACTTC. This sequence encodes CASKGLAGGPGSYEQYF.

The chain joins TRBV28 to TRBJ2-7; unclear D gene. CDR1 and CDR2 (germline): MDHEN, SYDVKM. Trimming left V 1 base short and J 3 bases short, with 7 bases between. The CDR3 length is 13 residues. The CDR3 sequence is CASSLFSGYEQYF. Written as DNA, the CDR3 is TGTGCCAGCAGTTTATTTTCGGGCTACGAGCAGTACTTC.

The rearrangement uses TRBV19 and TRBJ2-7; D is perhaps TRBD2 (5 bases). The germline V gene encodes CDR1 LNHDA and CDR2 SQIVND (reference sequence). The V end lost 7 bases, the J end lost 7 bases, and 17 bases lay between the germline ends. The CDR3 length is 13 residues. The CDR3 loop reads CASTLLPGSEQYF. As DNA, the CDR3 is TGTGCCAGTACCCTCCTCCCGGGGTCGGAGCAGTACTTC. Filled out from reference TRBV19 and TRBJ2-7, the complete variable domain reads DGGITQSPKYLFRKEGQNVTLSCEQNLNHDAMYWYRQDPGQGLRLIYYSQIVNDFQKGDIAEGYSVSREKKESFPLTVTSAQKNPTAFYLCASTLLPGSEQYFGPGTRLTVT.

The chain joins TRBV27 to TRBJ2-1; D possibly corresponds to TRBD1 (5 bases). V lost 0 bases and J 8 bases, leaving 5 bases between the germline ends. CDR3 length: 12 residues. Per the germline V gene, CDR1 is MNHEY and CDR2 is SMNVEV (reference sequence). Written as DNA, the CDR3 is TGTGCCAGCAGTTTATCAGGGGATGAGCAGTTCTTC. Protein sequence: CASSLSGDEQFF.

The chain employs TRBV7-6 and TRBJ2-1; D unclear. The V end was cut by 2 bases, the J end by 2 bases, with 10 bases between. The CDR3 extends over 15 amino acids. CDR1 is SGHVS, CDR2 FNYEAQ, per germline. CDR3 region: CASSLKQNPYNEQFF. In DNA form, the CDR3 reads TGTGCCAGCAGCTTAAAACAGAACCCCTACAATGAGCAGTTCTTC.

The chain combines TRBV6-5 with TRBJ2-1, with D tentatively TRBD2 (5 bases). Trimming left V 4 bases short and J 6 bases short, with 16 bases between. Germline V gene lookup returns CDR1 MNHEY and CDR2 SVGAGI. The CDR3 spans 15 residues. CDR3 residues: CASSLSGNPTNEQFF. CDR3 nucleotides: TGTGCCAGCAGTTTATCCGGGAACCCAACCAATGAGCAGTTCTTC.

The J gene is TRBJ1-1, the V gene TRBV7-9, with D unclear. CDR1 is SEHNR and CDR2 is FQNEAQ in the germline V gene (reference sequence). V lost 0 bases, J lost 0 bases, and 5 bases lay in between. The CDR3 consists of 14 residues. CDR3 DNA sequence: TGTGCCAGCAGCTTAGCGAGGGTGAACACTGAAGCTTTCTTT. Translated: CASSLARVNTEAFF.

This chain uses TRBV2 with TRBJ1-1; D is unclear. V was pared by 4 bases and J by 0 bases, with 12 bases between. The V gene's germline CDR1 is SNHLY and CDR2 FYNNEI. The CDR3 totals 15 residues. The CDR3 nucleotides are TGTGCCAGCAGTGTGGGTCGGGTCCTGAACACTGAAGCTTTCTTT. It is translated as CASSVGRVLNTEAFF.

CDR3 amino acids: CAWDRPNEKLFF. CDR3 DNA: TGTGCCTGGGACAGGCCGAATGAAAAACTGTTTTTT. J is TRBJ1-4 and V is TRBV30; D perhaps matches TRBD1 (6 bases). With 5 bases removed from V and 5 bases from J, the gap between germline ends came to 9 bases. Germline CDR1 and CDR2: GTSNPN and SVGIG (reference sequence). This CDR3 is 12 amino acids long.

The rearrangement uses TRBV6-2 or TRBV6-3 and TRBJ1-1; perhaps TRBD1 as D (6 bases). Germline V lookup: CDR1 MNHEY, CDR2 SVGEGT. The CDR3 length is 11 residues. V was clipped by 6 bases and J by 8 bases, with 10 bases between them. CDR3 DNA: TGTGCCAGCAGCCTAGGGGGAGAAGCTTTCTTT. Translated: CASSLGGEAFF.

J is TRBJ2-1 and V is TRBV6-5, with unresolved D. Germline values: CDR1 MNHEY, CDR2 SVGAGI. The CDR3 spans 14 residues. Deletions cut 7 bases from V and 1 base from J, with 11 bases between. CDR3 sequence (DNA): TGTGCCAGCATGAACAGACCTTCCTACAATGAGCAGTTCTTC. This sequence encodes CASMNRPSYNEQFF.

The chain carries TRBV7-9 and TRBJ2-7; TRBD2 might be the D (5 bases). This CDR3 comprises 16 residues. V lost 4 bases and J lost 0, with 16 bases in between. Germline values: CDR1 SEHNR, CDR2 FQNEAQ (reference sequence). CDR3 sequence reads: CASSSRLVGVSYEQYF. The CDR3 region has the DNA TGTGCCAGCAGCTCACGGTTGGTGGGAGTCTCCTACGAGCAGTACTTC.

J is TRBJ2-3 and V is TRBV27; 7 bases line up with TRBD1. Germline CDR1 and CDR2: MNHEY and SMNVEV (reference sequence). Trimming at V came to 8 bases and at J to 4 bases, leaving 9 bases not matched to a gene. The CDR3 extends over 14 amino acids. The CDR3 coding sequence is TGTGCCAGCCAAGAATTAGGGGGCGCAGATACGCAGTATTTT. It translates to CASQELGGADTQYF.

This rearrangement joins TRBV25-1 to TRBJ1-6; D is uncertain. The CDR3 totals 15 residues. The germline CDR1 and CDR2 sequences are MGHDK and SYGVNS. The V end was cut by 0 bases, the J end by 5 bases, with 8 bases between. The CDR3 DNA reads TGTGCCAGCAGTGAATATTCAGGAAATAATTCACCCCTCCACTTT. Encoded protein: CASSEYSGNNSPLHF. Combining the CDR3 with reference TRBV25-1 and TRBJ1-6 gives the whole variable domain EADIYQTPRYLVIGTGKKITLECSQTMGHDKMYWYQQDPGMELHLIHYSYGVNSTEKGDLSSESTVSRIRTEHFPLTLESARPSHTSQYLCASSEYSGNNSPLHFGNGTRLTVT.